Listed below are T cell receptor beta chains from one sample, sequenced in a study of OX40 agonist ivuxolimab in advanced cancers. Profiled with immunoSEQ multiplex PCR; TCRdb holds only in-frame clones, not every one. Here the sample spans 100,000 or so clones, about nine tenths being singletons. The material was CD4+ or CD8+ T cells sorted from blood, obtained in a trial of the OX40 agonist ivuxolimab. The source of these receptors is an adult with an advanced solid tumor such as melanoma, head and neck, liver or kidney cancer. CDR3s include the opening cysteine and the closing phenylalanine or tryptophan. The order of the fields is clone size, J gene, V gene, D gene, CDR3 DNA, CDR3 protein. D genes are given only for firm matches. Size is stated for part of the rows, as once, few or many counts, or as a class when the clone is expanded.

clone size: .; J gene: TRBJ2-7; V gene: TRBV2; D gene: .; CDR3 DNA: TGTGCCAGCAGCCGGACGCAGTACGAGCAGTACTTC; CDR3 protein: CASSRTQYEQYF
clone size: few; J gene: TRBJ2-2; V gene: TRBV2; D gene: .; CDR3 DNA: TGTGCCAGCAAAGTCACTAGGAACACCGGGGAGCTGTTTTTT; CDR3 protein: CASKVTRNTGELFF
clone size: .; J gene: TRBJ2-3; V gene: TRBV5-8; D gene: .; CDR3 DNA: TGTGCCAGCAGCTTGGGGCAACAGGGAACAGATACGCAGTATTTT; CDR3 protein: CASSLGQQGTDTQYF
clone size: .; J gene: TRBJ2-5; V gene: TRBV30; D gene: .; CDR3 DNA: TGTGCCTGGAGTGTACAAGTTCCCCACCAAGAGACCCAGTACTTC; CDR3 protein: CAWSVQVPHQETQYF
clone size: .; J gene: TRBJ2-1; V gene: TRBV18; D gene: .; CDR3 DNA: TGTGCCAGCTCACCCTCGATGGACAGTAAGCAGTTCTTC; CDR3 protein: CASSPSMDSKQFF
clone size: .; J gene: TRBJ1-5; V gene: TRBV2; D gene: TRBD1; CDR3 DNA: TGTGCCAGCAGTCCACCGGGACAGGCATTTGTTCAGCCCCAGCATTTT; CDR3 protein: CASSPPGQAFVQPQHF
clone size: .; J gene: TRBJ2-2; V gene: TRBV5-6; D gene: .; CDR3 DNA: TGTGCCAGCAGCTTATTCGGACCTAACACCGGGGAGCTGTTTTTT; CDR3 protein: CASSLFGPNTGELFF
clone size: .; J gene: TRBJ2-7; V gene: TRBV5-1; D gene: .; CDR3 DNA: TGCGCCAGCAGCCCCGACGCCTCCTACGAGCAGTACTTC; CDR3 protein: CASSPDASYEQYF
clone size: .; J gene: TRBJ2-5; V gene: TRBV5-6; D gene: .; CDR3 DNA: TGTGCCAGCAGCTTCAACAGGGAGACCCAGTACTTC; CDR3 protein: CASSFNRETQYF
clone size: .; J gene: TRBJ2-3; V gene: TRBV11-2; D gene: TRBD2; CDR3 DNA: TGTGCCAGCACCAAAGGAACTAGCGGCACAGATACGCAGTATTTT; CDR3 protein: CASTKGTSGTDTQYF
clone size: .; J gene: TRBJ2-7; V gene: TRBV28; D gene: .; CDR3 DNA: TGTGCCAGCAGTGGCAGGGGATACGAGCAGTACTTC; CDR3 protein: CASSGRGYEQYF
clone size: .; J gene: TRBJ1-1; V gene: TRBV11-2; D gene: .; CDR3 DNA: TGTGCCAGCAGCCTGGGGGGCAGGGCCACTGAAGCTTTCTTT; CDR3 protein: CASSLGGRATEAFF
clone size: .; J gene: TRBJ2-7; V gene: TRBV5-8; D gene: .; CDR3 DNA: TGTGCCAGCAGCTTGGCCGGGACGGGGGTCTACGAGCAGTACTTC; CDR3 protein: CASSLAGTGVYEQYF
clone size: .; J gene: TRBJ2-3; V gene: TRBV5-4; D gene: TRBD1; CDR3 DNA: TGTGCCAGCAGCCAGGGACAGTTTTCGACAGATACGCAGTATTTT; CDR3 protein: CASSQGQFSTDTQYF